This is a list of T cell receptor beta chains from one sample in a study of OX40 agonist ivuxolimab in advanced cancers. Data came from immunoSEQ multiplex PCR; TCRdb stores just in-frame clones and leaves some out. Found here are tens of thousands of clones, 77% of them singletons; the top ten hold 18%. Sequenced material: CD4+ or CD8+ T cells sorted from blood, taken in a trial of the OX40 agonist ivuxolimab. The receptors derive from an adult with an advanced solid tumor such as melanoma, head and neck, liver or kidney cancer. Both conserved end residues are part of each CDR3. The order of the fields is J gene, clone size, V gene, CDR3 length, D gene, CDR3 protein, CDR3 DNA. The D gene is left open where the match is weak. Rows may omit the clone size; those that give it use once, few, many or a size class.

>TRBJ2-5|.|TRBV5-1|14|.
CASSFLGAQETQYF
TGCGCCAGCAGCTTCTTGGGGGCCCAAGAGACCCAGTACTTC
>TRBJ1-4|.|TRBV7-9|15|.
CASSHGPLAYEKLFF
TGTGCCAGCAGCCACGGGCCCCTGGCCTACGAAAAACTGTTTTTT
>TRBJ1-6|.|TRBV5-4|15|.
CASSVWTTNNSPLHF
TGTGCCAGCAGCGTATGGACGACCAATAATTCACCCCTCCACTTT
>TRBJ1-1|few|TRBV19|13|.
CASSQTVAAGAFF
TGTGCCAGTAGTCAGACAGTTGCCGCGGGAGCTTTCTTT
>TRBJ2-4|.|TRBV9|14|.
CASSVAGDSNIQYF
TGTGCCAGCAGCGTAGCGGGGGACTCGAACATTCAGTACTTC
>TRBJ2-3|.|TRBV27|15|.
CASRGLGKGFGTQYF
TGTGCCAGCCGGGGGCTCGGGAAGGGGTTTGGTACGCAGTATTTT
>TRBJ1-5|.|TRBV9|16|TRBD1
CASSPGGQGSNQPQHF
TGTGCCAGCAGCCCAGGGGGACAGGGAAGCAATCAGCCCCAGCATTTT
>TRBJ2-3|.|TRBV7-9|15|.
CASTEGGMITDTQYF
TGTGCCAGCACCGAAGGGGGTATGATCACAGATACGCAGTATTTT
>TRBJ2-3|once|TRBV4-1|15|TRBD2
CASSQSGTSGDTQYF
TGCGCCAGCAGCCAAAGCGGGACCTCGGGGGATACGCAGTATTTT
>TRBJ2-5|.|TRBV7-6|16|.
CASSLAILPGGETQYF
TGTGCCAGCAGCTTAGCGATTCTCCCAGGGGGGGAGACCCAGTACTTC
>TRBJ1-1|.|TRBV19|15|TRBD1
CAIPTGGRQWDEAFF
TGTGCCATTCCGACAGGGGGAAGACAGTGGGATGAAGCTTTCTTT
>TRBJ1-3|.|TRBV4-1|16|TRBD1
CASSRTGADWGNTIYF
TGCGCCAGCAGCCGGACAGGGGCCGACTGGGGAAACACCATATATTTT
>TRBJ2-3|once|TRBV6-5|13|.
CASSYEAADTQYF
TGTGCCAGCAGTTATGAGGCGGCAGATACGCAGTATTTT
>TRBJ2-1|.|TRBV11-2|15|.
CASIRIRGSYNEQFF
TGTGCCAGCATCCGAATTCGGGGCTCGTACAATGAGCAGTTCTTC
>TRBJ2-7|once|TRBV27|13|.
CAKTDANSYEQYF
TGTGCCAAGACTGACGCGAACTCCTACGAGCAGTACTTC
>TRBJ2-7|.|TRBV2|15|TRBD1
CASTPPGTATYEQYF
TGTGCCAGCACCCCTCCCGGGACAGCGACCTACGAGCAGTACTTC
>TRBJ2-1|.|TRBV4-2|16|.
CASSRVRSSSYNEQFF
TGTGCCAGCAGCCGTGTACGCTCTAGCTCCTACAATGAGCAGTTCTTC
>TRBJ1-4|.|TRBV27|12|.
CASGGVGEKLFF
TGTGCCAGCGGAGGGGTGGGAGAAAAACTGTTTTTT
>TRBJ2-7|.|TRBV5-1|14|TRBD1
CASSAGTGNDEQYF
TGCGCCAGCAGCGCCGGGACAGGGAATGACGAGCAGTACTTC
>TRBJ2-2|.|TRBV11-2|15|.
CASSLTSSDTGELFF
TGTGCCAGCAGCTTAACGAGCAGCGACACCGGGGAGCTGTTTTTT
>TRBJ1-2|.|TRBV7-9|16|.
CASSLGNRPPYYGYTF
TGTGCCAGCAGCTTAGGTAACAGACCACCTTACTATGGCTACACCTTC
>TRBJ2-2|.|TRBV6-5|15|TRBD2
CASSPTSGFTGELFF
TGTGCCAGCAGTCCGACTAGCGGATTCACCGGGGAGCTGTTTTTT
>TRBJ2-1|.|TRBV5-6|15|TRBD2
CASSLLAGKGNEQFF
TGTGCCAGCAGTCTCCTAGCGGGAAAGGGGAATGAGCAGTTCTTC
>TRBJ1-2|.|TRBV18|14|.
CASSPSREGDGYTF
TGTGCCAGCTCACCAAGCCGTGAGGGGGATGGCTACACCTTC
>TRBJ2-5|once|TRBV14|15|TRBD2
CASSPSGRKAGEQYF
TGTGCCAGCAGCCCTAGCGGGAGGAAGGCGGGTGAGCAGTACTTC
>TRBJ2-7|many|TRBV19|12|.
CASSTRLNEQYF
TGTGCCAGTAGTACGAGGCTCAACGAGCAGTACTTC
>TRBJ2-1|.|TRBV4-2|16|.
CASSGWRVAVGTEQFF
TGTGCCAGCAGCGGCTGGCGGGTTGCCGTAGGGACTGAGCAGTTCTTC
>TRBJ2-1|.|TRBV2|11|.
CASSERDSQFF
TGTGCCAGCAGTGAACGGGACTCGCAGTTCTTC
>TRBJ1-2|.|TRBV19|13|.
CASSMGLLYGYTF
TGTGCCAGTAGTATGGGGCTGTTGTATGGCTACACCTTC
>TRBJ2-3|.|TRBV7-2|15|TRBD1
CASSLGQGEADTQYF
TGTGCCAGCAGCTTAGGACAGGGGGAGGCAGATACGCAGTATTTT
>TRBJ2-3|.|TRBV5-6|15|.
CASSPVDRGRDTQYF
TGTGCCAGCAGCCCAGTAGACAGAGGGAGAGATACGCAGTATTTT
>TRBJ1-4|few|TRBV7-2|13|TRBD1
CASSTGGWEKLFF
TGTGCCAGCAGCACAGGGGGCTGGGAAAAACTGTTTTTT
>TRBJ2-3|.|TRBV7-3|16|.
CASSPHRAPGADTQYF
TGTGCCAGCAGCCCACATCGGGCCCCCGGCGCAGATACGCAGTATTTT
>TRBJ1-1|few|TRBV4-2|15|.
CASSLGGRSGAEAFF
TGTGCCAGCAGCCTAGGGGGACGGTCGGGGGCTGAAGCTTTCTTT
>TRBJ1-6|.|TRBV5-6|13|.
CASSLDRLAPLHF
TGTGCCAGCAGCTTGGACAGGCTAGCACCCCTCCACTTT
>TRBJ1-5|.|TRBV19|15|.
CASSITGKKDQPQHF
TGTGCCAGTAGTATAACGGGGAAGAAGGATCAGCCCCAGCATTTT
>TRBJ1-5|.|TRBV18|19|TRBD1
CASSLVSGTDKYSNQPQHF
TGTGCCAGCTCACTGGTGTCCGGGACAGATAAGTATAGCAATCAGCCCCAGCATTTT
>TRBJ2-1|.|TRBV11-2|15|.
CASSLRGVLDNEQFF
TGTGCCAGCAGCTTAAGAGGGGTACTTGACAATGAGCAGTTCTTC
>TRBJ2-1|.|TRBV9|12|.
CASSLGSNEQFF
TGTGCCAGCAGCTTAGGGAGCAATGAGCAGTTCTTC
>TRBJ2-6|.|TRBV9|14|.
CASSGGFGANVLTF
TGTGCCAGCAGCGGAGGATTTGGGGCCAACGTCCTGACTTTC
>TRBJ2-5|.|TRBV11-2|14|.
CASSPLGYQETQYF
TGTGCCAGCAGCCCACTGGGGTACCAAGAGACCCAGTACTTC
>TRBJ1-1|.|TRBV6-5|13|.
CASSPPGRAEAFF
TGTGCCAGCAGCCCTCCCGGGAGAGCTGAAGCTTTCTTT
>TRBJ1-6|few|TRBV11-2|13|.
CASSLKRSSGLHF
TGTGCCAGCAGCCTCAAGAGGAGCAGTGGCCTCCACTTT
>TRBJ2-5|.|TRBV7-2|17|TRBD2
CASSSPSGLAGGETQYF
TGTGCCAGCAGCTCCCCTTCGGGACTAGCGGGAGGGGAGACCCAGTACTTC
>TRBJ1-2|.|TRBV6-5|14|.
CASRAPGGNYGYTF
TGTGCCAGCAGGGCCCCCGGGGGGAACTATGGCTACACCTTC
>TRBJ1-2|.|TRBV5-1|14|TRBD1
CASSTGGAHYGYTF
TGCGCCAGCAGCACAGGGGGCGCACACTATGGCTACACCTTC
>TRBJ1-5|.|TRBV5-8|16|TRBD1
CASSLGAGGHNQPQHF
TGTGCCAGCAGCTTGGGGGCAGGGGGCCACAATCAGCCCCAGCATTTT
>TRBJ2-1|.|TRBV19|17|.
CASSLGGGSVTYNEQFF
TGTGCCAGTAGTCTCGGCGGGGGCAGTGTAACGTACAATGAGCAGTTCTTC
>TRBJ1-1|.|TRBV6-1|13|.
CASGAAMNTEAFF
TGTGCCAGCGGAGCCGCCATGAACACTGAAGCTTTCTTT
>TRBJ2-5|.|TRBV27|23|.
CASSSASRTEGVSFVLYQETQYF
TGTGCCAGCAGTTCGGCTTCGCGGACAGAGGGGGTGTCCTTTGTTTTGTACCAAGAGACCCAGTACTTC
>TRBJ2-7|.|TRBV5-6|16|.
CASSPLEYPIDGEQYF
TGTGCCAGCAGCCCATTGGAGTACCCGATCGACGGCGAGCAGTACTTC
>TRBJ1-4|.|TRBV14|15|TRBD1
CASSHRDRPNEKLFF
TGTGCCAGCAGCCACAGGGACAGGCCTAATGAAAAACTGTTTTTT